This record covers a single T cell receptor (beta chain). The CDR3 consists of 14 residues. The germline V gene encodes CDR1 SGHNT and CDR2 YYREEE (reference sequence). Trimming left V 4 bases short and J 5 bases short, with 15 bases between. The data originate from a study of shared clonotypes between healthy human individuals. The method was immunoSEQ multiplex PCR; TCRdb's version includes in-frame clones alone and lacks a portion of them. Counted here are about 2 million clones, roughly 96% occurring once; the ten biggest clones make up under 0.15%. The rearrangement links TRBV5-4 to TRBJ2-5; possible D gene TRBD1, 5 bases. What was sequenced was naive CD4+ T cells sorted from blood. Regarding subset: CD45RA+ positively selected. The TCR was taken from a man aged 18 to 29 in good health. The CDR3 loop reads CASSKGSGRETQYF. DNA of the CDR3: TGTGCCAGCAGCAAGGGGTCAGGGCGGGAGACCCAGTACTTC.